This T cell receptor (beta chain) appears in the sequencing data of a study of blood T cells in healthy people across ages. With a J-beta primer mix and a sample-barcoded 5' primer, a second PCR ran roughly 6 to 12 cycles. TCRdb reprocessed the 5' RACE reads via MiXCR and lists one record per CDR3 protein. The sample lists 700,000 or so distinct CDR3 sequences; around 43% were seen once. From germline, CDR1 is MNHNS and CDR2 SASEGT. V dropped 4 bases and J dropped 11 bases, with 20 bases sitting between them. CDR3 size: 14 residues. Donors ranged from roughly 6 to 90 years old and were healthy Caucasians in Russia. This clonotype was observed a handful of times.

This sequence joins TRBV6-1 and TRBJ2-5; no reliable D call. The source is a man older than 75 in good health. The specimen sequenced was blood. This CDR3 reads CASSAGSINNEQYF. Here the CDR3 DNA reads TGTGCCAGCAGTGCAGGCAGTATTAACAATGAGCAGTACTTC.